A single sample gave rise to the 30 T cell receptor beta chains below, sequenced in a study of cytomegalovirus exposure and HLA in healthy donors. PCR employed 60 Vbeta and 13 Jbeta primers. Profiled with immunoSEQ multiplex PCR; TCRdb holds only in-frame clones, not every one. The table lists over 100,000 clones, roughly 82% of them singletons. The sample was PBMCs. All receptors derive from a male donor in good health and CMV-seropositive.

The chain carries TRBV2 and TRBJ2-5; 15 bases map to TRBD2. Trimming at V came to 3 bases and at J to 1 base, leaving 6 bases not matched to a gene. The CDR3 is made up of 18 amino acids. Germline-derived CDR1 and CDR2 are SNHLY and FYNNEI. Here the CDR3 DNA reads TGTGCCAGCAGTGAGGCGGGACTAGCGGGGGGCCGCCAAGAGACCCAGTACTTC. This gives the protein CASSEAGLAGGRQETQYF.

The rearrangement joins TRBV6-5 to TRBJ2-1; the D gene is possibly TRBD2 (5 bases). Germline V gene sequence: CDR1 MNHEY, CDR2 SVGAGI. The V and J ends lost 0 bases and 10 bases respectively, with 16 bases between them. The CDR3 spans 15 residues. CDR3 DNA sequence: TGTGCCAGCAGTTACTCGAGGGTCGAGGGTTGGGAGCAGTTCTTC. Its translation is CASSYSRVEGWEQFF.

The rearrangement joins TRBV7-9 to TRBJ2-1; no firm D call. Germline V lookup: CDR1 SEHNR, CDR2 FQNEAQ (reference sequence). The CDR3 runs 12 residues. V was cut by 3 bases and J by 4 bases, with 4 bases left in between. Here the CDR3 reads CASSLTYNEQFF. For the CDR3, the DNA is TGTGCCAGCAGCTTGACATACAATGAGCAGTTCTTC. Full variable domain (missing parts from reference TRBV7-9 and TRBJ2-1): DTGVSQNPRHKITKRGQNVTFRCDPISEHNRLYWYRQTLGQGPEFLTYFQNEAQLEKSRLLSDRFSAERPKGSFSTLEIQRTEQGDSAMYLCASSLTYNEQFFGPGTRLTVL.

This clone turned up a few times. This rearrangement joins TRBV5-1 to TRBJ2-3; tentative D call: TRBD2 (6 bases). The V gene lost 4 bases and the J gene lost 4 bases, with 22 bases spanning the gap. This CDR3 comprises 17 residues. Germline CDR1 SGHRS, CDR2 YFSETQ. This CDR3 is CASSAWGDRLRADTQYF. In DNA form, the CDR3 reads TGCGCCAGCAGCGCGTGGGGGGACCGACTGAGGGCAGATACGCAGTATTTT.

The J gene is TRBJ2-1, the V gene TRBV2, with D tentatively TRBD2 (5 bases). The CDR3 totals 13 residues. Trimming shortened V by 6 bases and J by 6 bases, and 12 bases separated the two germline ends. Germline lookup yields CDR1 SNHLY and CDR2 FYNNEI. CDR3 in amino acids: CASRAGLFNEQFF. CDR3 in DNA: TGTGCCAGCAGAGCAGGACTGTTCAATGAGCAGTTCTTC.

The rearrangement links TRBV5-1 to TRBJ2-5; D uncertain. The CDR3 is made up of 16 amino acids. Germline V gene data show CDR1 as SGHRS and CDR2 as YFSETQ. The ends were cut back, 0 bases at V and 0 bases at J, with 12 bases in the middle. The CDR3 here is CASSLAYSKYQETQYF. As DNA, the CDR3 is TGCGCCAGCAGCTTGGCCTACTCCAAGTACCAAGAGACCCAGTACTTC.

V is TRBV18 and J is TRBJ1-3; a possible D gene is TRBD1 (5 bases). The germline V and J ends were trimmed by 2 bases and 2 bases, with 10 bases remaining between them. The CDR3 runs to 15 residues. Per germline, CDR1 KGHSH and CDR2 LQKENI. The CDR3 DNA sequence: TGTGCCAGCTCACCATCTGGGGCCCCTGGAAACACCATATATTTT. This gives the protein CASSPSGAPGNTIYF.

J is TRBJ1-5 and V is TRBV12-2. TRBV12-2 is described as a pseudogene. This CDR3 spans 18 amino acids. CDR3 bases: TGTGCAAGTCGCTTAGGGAGTGCGACTAGTGAGGAGAGGCAGCCCCAGCATTTT. Amino acid sequence: CASRLGSATSEERQPQHF.

Written as DNA, the CDR3 is TGTGCCAGCAGTTTCGGCAGGGTGGTCGATGAGCAGTTCTTC. Amino acids: CASSFGRVVDEQFF. V usage is TRBV28 and J usage is TRBJ2-1; possibly TRBD1 for D (5 bases). CDR3 length equals 14 residues. Trimming removed 3 bases from V and 8 bases from J, with 14 bases in between. Germline V gene sequence: CDR1 MDHEN, CDR2 SYDVKM.

Relative to its sample, this clone is medium-sized. The chain links TRBV6-4 to TRBJ2-3; D remains ambiguous. Trimming pared 3 bases from V and 6 bases from J, leaving 10 bases between. The germline gives CDR1 MRHNA, CDR2 SNTAGT. The CDR3 contains 13 residues. The CDR3, as DNA: TGTGCCAGCAGTGAGAGTGCGTGGGATACGCAGTATTTT. It translates to CASSESAWDTQYF.

This clone was detected a few times. V and J are TRBV29-1 and TRBJ1-1; weak D call: TRBD1 (5 bases). V was shortened by 4 bases and J by 0 bases, with 15 bases between the two germline ends. Looked up from germline, CDR1 is SQVTM and CDR2 is ANQGSEA. The CDR3 runs 15 residues. DNA of the CDR3: TGCAGCGTTGCCCCCGGTTGGGGCATGAACACTGAAGCTTTCTTT. The encoded protein is CSVAPGWGMNTEAFF.

This sequence joins TRBV5-4 and TRBJ1-2, with 10 bases that match TRBD1. There are 14 residues in the CDR3. Per germline, CDR1 SGHNT and CDR2 YYREEE (reference sequence). V shed 4 bases and J 3 bases; nucleotides not matched to a gene: 3. The CDR3, as DNA: TGTGCCAGCAGCGACAGGGGGCGCGACTATGGCTACACCTTC. It codes for CASSDRGRDYGYTF.

The chain employs TRBV11-2 and TRBJ2-1; possible D gene TRBD2, 6 bases. The germline V and J ends were trimmed by 3 bases and 4 bases, with 7 bases remaining between them. Per germline, CDR1 SGHAT and CDR2 FQNNGV. This CDR3 is built from 13 residues. The CDR3 sequence: CASSLGLYNEQFF. DNA of the CDR3: TGTGCCAGCAGCTTGGGACTTTACAATGAGCAGTTCTTC.

The chain combines TRBV18 with TRBJ2-2; TRBD2 might be the D (6 bases). The CDR3 extends over 16 amino acids. Trimming shortened V by 3 bases and J by 4 bases, and 15 bases separated the two germline ends. The germline gives CDR1 KGHSH, CDR2 LQKENI. The CDR3 DNA reads TGTGCCAGCTCACCCACAATGGGAGGAACCACCGGGGAGCTGTTTTTT. This sequence encodes CASSPTMGGTTGELFF. Supplemented by reference TRBV18 and TRBJ2-2, the full variable domain reads NAGVMQNPRHLVRRRGQEARLRCSPMKGHSHVYWYRQLPEEGLKFMVYLQKENIIDESGMPKERFSAEFPKEGPSILRIQQVVRGDSAAYFCASSPTMGGTTGELFFGEGSRLTVL.

The chain uses TRBV28 and TRBJ2-7; tentatively, D is TRBD2 (5 bases). The germline V gene encodes CDR1 MDHEN and CDR2 SYDVKM. With 2 bases removed from V and 3 bases from J, the gap between germline ends came to 11 bases. The CDR3 runs to 14 residues. In DNA, the CDR3 is TGTGCCAGCAGTTTACCGGGGTCCCTCTACGAGCAGTACTTC. Encoded protein: CASSLPGSLYEQYF. Full variable domain (rest looked up from reference TRBV28 and TRBJ2-7): DVKVTQSSRYLVKRTGEKVFLECVQDMDHENMFWYRQDPGLGLRLIYFSYDVKMKEKGDIPEGYSVSREKKERFSLILESASTNQTSMYLCASSLPGSLYEQYFGPGTRLTVT.

This chain connects TRBV6-1 to TRBJ2-3; D possibly corresponds to TRBD2 (6 bases). Germline loops: CDR1 MNHNS, CDR2 SASEGT. The CDR3 covers 14 residues. The V gene lost 6 bases and the J gene lost 2 bases, with 12 bases spanning the gap. CDR3 sequence: CASRLRGITDTQYF. The DNA of the CDR3 is TGTGCCAGCAGGCTACGGGGGATCACAGATACGCAGTATTTT.

This clone has only a few counts. The V call is TRBV27, the J call TRBJ1-1; 10 positions agree with TRBD1. Germline V gene lookup returns CDR1 MNHEY and CDR2 SMNVEV (reference sequence). J was trimmed by 1 base and V by 5 bases; bases with no gene match: 4. There are 15 residues in the CDR3. In DNA form, the CDR3 reads TGTGCCAGCAGTCCAAGGACAGGGGGGAACACTGAAGCTTTCTTT. This encodes CASSPRTGGNTEAFF.

The J gene is TRBJ2-7, the V gene TRBV13; D unclear. This CDR3 has 17 residues. Trimming left V 4 bases short and J 4 bases short, with 23 bases between. Per germline, CDR1 PRHDT and CDR2 FYEKMQ (reference sequence). Here the CDR3 reads CASSSLGAGYNSYEQYF. The CDR3 DNA reads TGTGCCAGCAGCTCCTTGGGTGCAGGCTATAACTCGTACGAGCAGTACTTC.

The rearrangement uses TRBV5-4 and TRBJ1-5; D is unclear. The CDR3 runs to 13 residues. Germline loops: CDR1 SGHNT, CDR2 YYREEE (reference sequence). The V gene lost 0 bases and the J gene lost 3 bases, with 4 bases spanning the gap. The CDR3: CASSLDNNQPQHF. DNA for the CDR3: TGTGCCAGCAGCTTGGACAACAATCAGCCCCAGCATTTT. Supplemented by reference TRBV5-4 and TRBJ1-5, the full variable domain reads ETGVTQSPTHLIKTRGQQVTLRCSSQSGHNTVSWYQQALGQGPQFIFQYYREEENGRGNFPPRFSGLQFPNYSSELNVNALELDDSALYLCASSLDNNQPQHFGDGTRLSIL.

The rearrangement links TRBV7-2 to TRBJ1-5, with D possibly matching TRBD1 (6 bases). Germline-derived CDR1 and CDR2 are SGHTA and FQGNSA. Trimming left V 1 base short and J 5 bases short, with 6 bases between. The CDR3 is 13 residues long. The CDR3 sequence is CASSLDRDQPQHF. The CDR3 DNA reads TGTGCCAGCAGCTTAGACAGGGATCAGCCCCAGCATTTT.

The rearrangement joins TRBV29-1 to TRBJ1-1; 7 nucleotides match TRBD1. This CDR3 spans 11 amino acids. Germline V lookup: CDR1 SQVTM, CDR2 ANQGSEA. V lost 6 bases and J lost 7; bases outside the gene matches: 5. The DNA of the CDR3 is TGCAGCGTGTTGACAGGGTTTGAAGCTTTCTTT. This translates into CSVLTGFEAFF.

This clone was detected once. The chain recombines TRBV7-2 with TRBJ2-1, with TRBD1 as a possible D gene (5 bases). The CDR3 is 14 residues long. CDR1 and CDR2 (germline): SGHTA, FQGNSA. With 1 base removed from V and 4 bases from J, the gap between germline ends came to 8 bases. The CDR3 here is CASSLETVYNEQFF. CDR3 nucleotide sequence: TGTGCCAGCAGCTTAGAGACAGTTTACAATGAGCAGTTCTTC.

The chain couples TRBV28 to TRBJ1-3; 9 bases match TRBD1. The CDR3 totals 18 residues. Germline-derived CDR1 and CDR2 are MDHEN and SYDVKM. The junction had 14 bases not matched to a gene; V was cut back by 3 bases and J by 5 bases. The CDR3 DNA reads TGTGCCAGCAGTTTCCCCACCAGGACAGGGGATAATAGAAACACCATATATTTT. It specifies CASSFPTRTGDNRNTIYF. Supplemented by reference TRBV28 and TRBJ1-3, the full variable domain reads DVKVTQSSRYLVKRTGEKVFLECVQDMDHENMFWYRQDPGLGLRLIYFSYDVKMKEKGDIPEGYSVSREKKERFSLILESASTNQTSMYLCASSFPTRTGDNRNTIYFGEGSWLTVV.

The CDR3 nucleotides read TGTGCCAGCAGCCGCGGAGGAGTTAATGAAAAACTGTTTTTT. This codes for CASSRGGVNEKLFF. The chain employs TRBV14 and TRBJ1-4, with D unresolved. CDR3 length equals 14 residues. Germline CDR1 is SGHDN and CDR2 is FVKESK. V dropped 4 bases and J dropped 4 bases, with 10 bases sitting between them.

This clone appeared a single time. This chain joins TRBV29-1 and TRBJ1-1, with no clear D. Germline V gene sequence: CDR1 SQVTM, CDR2 ANQGSEA. This CDR3 has 13 amino acids. V was pared by 4 bases and J by 2 bases, with 11 bases between. The CDR3 sequence: CSVGVQANTEAFF. DNA of the CDR3: TGCAGCGTTGGAGTGCAGGCCAACACTGAAGCTTTCTTT.

This clone was counted only a few times. CDR3: CASSRAGTNYEQYF. CDR3 sequence (DNA): TGTGCCAGCAGTCGAGCGGGGACGAACTACGAGCAGTACTTC. The rearrangement uses TRBV27 and TRBJ2-7; TRBD2 matches 7 bases. The CDR3 covers 14 residues. V shed 5 bases and J 3 bases; nucleotides not matched to a gene: 7. Germline loops: CDR1 MNHEY, CDR2 SMNVEV (reference sequence).

V is TRBV7-8 and J is TRBJ2-1, with D perhaps matching TRBD1 (6 bases). Germline V gives CDR1 SGHVS, CDR2 FQNEAQ. The ends were cut back, 5 bases at V and 4 bases at J, with 18 bases in the middle. This CDR3 has 16 amino acids. The CDR3 sequence: CASSPTGIGAYNEQFF. DNA for the CDR3: TGTGCCAGCAGCCCAACAGGGATAGGCGCTTACAATGAGCAGTTCTTC.

This chain links TRBV7-9 with TRBJ2-7; TRBD2 matches at 7 bases. V trimming: 5 bases; J trimming: 0 bases; junction bases outside the gene matches: 7. The germline V gene encodes CDR1 SEHNR and CDR2 FQNEAQ (reference sequence). This CDR3 is 15 amino acids long. The CDR3 DNA sequence: TGTGCCAGCAGCCCCATGGGGACTACCTCCTACGAGCAGTACTTC. Translating it yields CASSPMGTTSYEQYF.

This clone was counted only a few times. The chain recombines TRBV7-9 with TRBJ2-5; 7 positions agree with TRBD2. This CDR3 region has 15 residues. J was trimmed by 2 bases and V by 5 bases; bases with no gene match: 8. Germline-derived CDR1 and CDR2 are SEHNR and FQNEAQ (reference sequence). CDR3 protein: CASSNRDYHQETQYF. The CDR3 region has the DNA TGTGCCAGCAGCAACCGGGACTACCATCAAGAGACCCAGTACTTC.

The gene calls are TRBV2 and TRBJ2-7; the D gene is possibly TRBD1 (6 bases). Germline loops: CDR1 SNHLY, CDR2 FYNNEI. The length of the CDR3 is 14 residues. Trimming took 5 bases from V and 4 from J, leaving 15 bases between them. The DNA of the CDR3 is TGTGCCAGCAGTTCTTGGACAGCGCCATACGAGCAGTACTTC. Its translation is CASSSWTAPYEQYF.